These 9 T cell receptor beta chains were all obtained from the same sample, sequenced in a study of graft-versus-host responses after intestinal transplantation. Their specific antigens are unknown. Clones were read by immunoSEQ multiplex PCR, and TCRdb kept only the in-frame ones, dropping some. This sample has over 100,000 clones; 95% occur once, and the top ten carry roughly 3.5%. Material: unstimulated CD8+ T cells sorted from spleen or lymph node cells, obtained before intestinal transplant. These TCRs come from a human donor who received an intestinal transplant.

The chain has TRBV28 and TRBJ2-7; D is possibly TRBD1 (5 bases). Germline V gene sequence: CDR1 MDHEN, CDR2 SYDVKM. Deletions cut 11 bases from V and 11 bases from J, with 16 bases between. The CDR3 is made up of 10 amino acids. The DNA for the CDR3 is TGTGCCGGGGCAGACGAGTGGAAGTACTTC. Translation: CAGADEWKYF.

In DNA, the CDR3 is TGTGCCAGCACGGGGGAAGCCTACGAGCAGTACTTC. Its protein product is CASTGEAYEQYF. The chain recombines TRBV5-4 with TRBJ2-7; D is possibly TRBD2 (6 bases). The CDR3 consists of 12 residues. Per the germline V gene, CDR1 is SGHNT and CDR2 is YYREEE (reference sequence). V lost 6 bases and J lost 2, with 9 bases in between.

The chain carries TRBV7-5 and TRBJ2-1; no DNA check was done on the table's D call, TRBD2. TRBV7-5 is a known pseudogene. CDR3 length: 18 amino acids. CDR3 sequence reads: CVRSLEIAGVRSTMTQFF. As DNA, the CDR3 is TGTGTCAGAAGCTTAGAAATAGCGGGAGTGAGATCTACAATGACGCAGTTCTTC.

This clone was recorded only once. An end of the junction does not agree with germline; a read error may underlie this. The chain combines TRBV28 with TRBJ1-2; tentative D call: TRBD1 (6 bases). The CDR3 is made up of 12 amino acids. CDR1 MDHEN and CDR2 SYDVKM come from the germline V gene. The CDR3 DNA is TGTGCCAGCAGCATTATCGGGGGACAAATGGCCTTC. Protein sequence: CASSIIGGQMAF.

This chain joins TRBV4-2 and TRBJ2-7, with D perhaps assigned TRBD1 or TRBD2 (5 bases each). The CDR3 is 14 amino acids. CDR1 and CDR2 from the germline V gene are LGHNA and YNFKEQ. V was clipped by 1 base and J by 2 bases, with 9 bases between them. The CDR3 nucleotides are TGTGCCAGCAGCCAAGGATTGGGGGCCTACGAGCAGTACTTC. Translating gives CASSQGLGAYEQYF.

This clone was found once. This chain uses TRBV6-5 with TRBJ1-5, with 8 positions matching TRBD1. Per germline, CDR1 MNHEY and CDR2 SVGAGI. Trimming took 5 bases from V and 8 from J; bases not matched to a gene: 11. The CDR3 is made up of 15 amino acids. The CDR3 nucleotides are TGTGCCAGCAGTACCGGGACAGGACTGTGGGAGCCCCAGCATTTT. The encoded protein is CASSTGTGLWEPQHF.

V usage is TRBV13 and J usage is TRBJ2-1, with 15 bases that match TRBD2. V lost 5 bases and J lost 6; bases outside the gene matches: 8. The CDR3 loop spans 17 amino acids. Germline CDR1 and CDR2: PRHDT and FYEKMQ (reference sequence). CDR3 sequence: CASSAGLAGGWGNEQFF. CDR3 sequence (DNA): TGTGCCAGCAGCGCTGGACTAGCGGGAGGGTGGGGCAATGAGCAGTTCTTC.

The chain has TRBV28 and TRBJ2-7, with 10 nucleotides matching TRBD2. The V segment lost 6 bases and the J segment 4 bases; nucleotides outside the gene matches: 9. Germline V CDR1 and CDR2: MDHEN, SYDVKM. The CDR3 spans 15 residues. The CDR3 loop is CASRAGTSVLYEQYF. In DNA, the CDR3 is TGTGCCAGCAGGGCAGGGACTAGCGTTCTGTACGAGCAGTACTTC.

The V and J genes are TRBV28 and TRBJ2-3; 8 bases map to TRBD2. The germline V gene has CDR1 MDHEN and CDR2 SYDVKM. Trimming removed 3 bases from V and 5 bases from J; junction bases left unmatched: 4. The CDR3 consists of 14 residues. CDR3 sequence reads: CASSFRLAGDTQYF. CDR3 nucleotide sequence: TGTGCCAGCAGTTTTAGGCTAGCGGGAGATACGCAGTATTTT.